These 4 T cell receptor beta chains were all obtained from the same sample, sequenced in a study of blood T cell repertoires in COVID-19. Produced via immunoSEQ multiplex PCR; TCRdb's table is partial and in-frame only. The sample has 300,000 to 350,000 clones; roughly 90% are singletons. Sequencing was done on a sample of PBMCs or T cells enriched from blood (not recorded which). These TCRs come from a woman under 40 who had been exposed to COVID-19.

The rearrangement uses TRBV9 and TRBJ2-7; 9 bases map to TRBD2. The germline V gene has CDR1 SGDLS and CDR2 YYNGEE. With V trimmed by 0 bases and J by 0 bases, 7 bases remained unmatched. The CDR3 length is 17 residues. The CDR3 nucleotides are TGTGCCAGCAGCGTAGGTCTTAGCGGGAGCGGCTCCTACGAGCAGTACTTC. It is translated as CASSVGLSGSGSYEQYF.

The chain links TRBV5-1 to TRBJ2-2, with D uncertain. The CDR3 is 14 residues long. V lost 4 bases and J 4 bases, leaving 11 bases between the germline ends. The germline V gene encodes CDR1 SGHRS and CDR2 YFSETQ. The chain's CDR3 is CASSNSGVTGELFF. For the CDR3, the DNA is TGCGCCAGCAGCAACTCAGGCGTCACCGGGGAGCTGTTTTTT.

The chain employs TRBV5-1 and TRBJ2-5, with D unresolved. The CDR3 contains 13 residues. Trimming left V 0 bases short and J 5 bases short, with 8 bases between. Germline V gene data show CDR1 as SGHRS and CDR2 as YFSETQ. The CDR3 DNA reads TGCGCCAGCAGCTTGGACAGTGGGGAGACCCAGTACTTC. The encoded protein is CASSLDSGETQYF.

The chain couples TRBV11-3 to TRBJ2-7, with D possibly TRBD2 on 6 matching bases. Trimming pared 5 bases from V and 0 bases from J, leaving 14 bases between. CDR1 and CDR2 (germline): SGHNT, YENEEA. The CDR3 runs 15 residues. The CDR3 DNA follows: TGTGCCAGCAGCCCCCACGGAGGGAGCTCCTACGAGCAGTACTTC. Its protein is CASSPHGGSSYEQYF.